This T cell receptor (beta chain) was documented in a study of T cells in Graves' hyperthyroidism and ophthalmopathy. This clonotype was counted at least ten times. For Graves' hyperthyroidism to be stable, ophthalmopathy could not progress within 18 months. Each patient was aged 18 to 65 and had newly diagnosed hyperthyroidism of under 2 months' duration. Regions amplified from RNA transcripts were the TCR beta CDR3 regions. The HTBI primer set drove a first-round RT-PCR of the TCR CDR3. MiXCR, applied by TCRdb to the multiplex PCR reads, yields one record per CDR3 protein. This sample has approximately 500,000 distinct CDR3 sequences, with 46% found just once. This CDR3 comprises 11 residues. Trimming pared 5 bases from V and 9 bases from J, leaving 11 bases between.

Source material: peripheral blood or thyroid tissue (not recorded which). The TCR comes from a woman in her late teens or twenties with Graves' hyperthyroidism. V gene TRBV12-3 or TRBV12-4 combines with J gene TRBJ2-7; D call uncertain. As DNA, the CDR3 is TGTGCCAGCAGTATCTTTGGCGGGCAGTACTTC. This sequence encodes CASSIFGGQYF.